What follows is one TCR beta chain and its context. This CDR3 spans 12 amino acids. V was shortened by 1 base and J by 7 bases, with 4 bases between the two germline ends. Per germline, CDR1 MDHEN and CDR2 SYDVKM. The record originates from a study of OX40 agonist ivuxolimab in advanced cancers. Profiling relied on immunoSEQ multiplex PCR, and the TCRdb table lists in-frame clones only, not all of them. This sample has 70,000 to 95,000 clones, with around 84% found just once. The receptor comes from an adult with an advanced solid tumor such as melanoma, head and neck, liver or kidney cancer. The chain employs TRBV28 and TRBJ2-2; D gene ambiguous. The starting material was CD4+ or CD8+ T cells sorted from blood, obtained in a trial of the OX40 agonist ivuxolimab. The CDR3 region is CASSLLGGELFF. The DNA for the CDR3 is TGTGCCAGCAGTTTATTAGGCGGGGAGCTGTTTTTT.